This T cell receptor (beta chain) was sequenced during a study of cytomegalovirus exposure and HLA in healthy donors. Primers included in the PCR were 60 Vbeta and 13 Jbeta primers. The protocol was immunoSEQ multiplex PCR, while the TCRdb copy is restricted to in-frame clones and leaves out a portion. This sample has around 110,000 clones, with 75% found just once. V gave up 9 bases and J gave up 1 base; unmatched junction bases: 7. The CDR3 has 15 residues. CDR1 is SGHVS, CDR2 FNYEAQ, per germline. This clone was found once. The source is a man aged 40-50 years in good health and CMV-seronegative. The genes are TRBV7-6 and TRBJ2-3; 10 bases are shared with TRBD2. Sequences were obtained from PBMCs. The CDR3 DNA reads TGTGCCAGTACACTAGCGGGGTCGGGCACAGATACGCAGTATTTT. Translation gives CASTLAGSGTDTQYF.